This entry features one TCR beta chain sequence. These data come from a study of blood T cell repertoires in COVID-19. Background on the study: The United States, Italy and Spain supplied acute and convalescent COVID-19 samples. The cDNA or gDNA used as material had been derived from T cells, B-cell-depleted T cells, or PBMCs.

The CDR3 totals 17 residues. V trimming: 5 bases; J trimming: 2 bases; junction bases outside the gene matches: 9. Germline CDR1 reads LNHDA; CDR2 reads SQIVND (reference sequence). The authors' processing: Amplification with reference gene primers provided the estimates of nucleated cell counts. The method was immunoSEQ multiplex PCR; TCRdb's version includes in-frame clones alone and lacks a portion of them. Clone size and the V and J calls come from that table; the DNA yielded D and trimming. The table has tens of thousands of clones, 87% seen once. The V call is TRBV19, the J call TRBJ2-7; 13 bases fit TRBD2. The sequencing input was peripheral blood. This receptor was taken from a human donor in a cohort sampled during active COVID-19. CDR3 protein: CASSLWTSGRRTYEQYF. In DNA form, the CDR3 reads TGTGCCAGTAGTCTCTGGACTAGCGGGAGAAGGACCTACGAGCAGTACTTC.